The rows below give T cell receptor beta chains drawn from one sample of a study of T cells in Graves' hyperthyroidism and ophthalmopathy. TCRdb itself ran the multiplex PCR reads through MiXCR, one entry per CDR3 protein. The sample has about 760,000 distinct CDR3 sequences, over 35% seen once; the top ten hold around 29%. Source material: blood. The receptors derive from a woman between 40 and 50 years old with Graves' hyperthyroidism. Each CDR3 is given with its conserved first and last residue.

V,CDR3
TRBV5-6,CAWATTVDQPQHF
TRBV6-5,CASSYDGGSKYF
TRBV2,CASSLPGQVENSPLHF
TRBV15,CATSGTGERGGSYEQYF
TRBV10-1,CASRSYRGRSIYGYTF
TRBV15,CATSSARGGETQYF
TRBV13,CASSLDPGYGYTF
TRBV19,CASIPWQGNTEAFF
TRBV20-1,CSARKGERGDQETQYF
TRBV7-2,CASSALGQGAEQFF
TRBV7-2,CASSWTGWGISNQPQHF
TRBV5-4,CASSRTSGYEQYF
TRBV2,CASRTTGIETQYF
TRBV6-1,CASLEDSNQPQHF
TRBV2,CATTSGANVLTF
TRBV24-1,CAYPGFTGGYGYTF
TRBV5-1,CASSQDRATNEKLFF
TRBV6-6,CASSFLGPANEKLFF
TRBV5-5,CASSLPGSGTEAFF
TRBV7-2,CASSFGPISNTGELFF
TRBV7-9,CASTSTELAKNIQYF
TRBV12-3/TRBV12-4,CASSMRDRIRSGANVLTF
TRBV20-1,CSVRSRERGTEAFF